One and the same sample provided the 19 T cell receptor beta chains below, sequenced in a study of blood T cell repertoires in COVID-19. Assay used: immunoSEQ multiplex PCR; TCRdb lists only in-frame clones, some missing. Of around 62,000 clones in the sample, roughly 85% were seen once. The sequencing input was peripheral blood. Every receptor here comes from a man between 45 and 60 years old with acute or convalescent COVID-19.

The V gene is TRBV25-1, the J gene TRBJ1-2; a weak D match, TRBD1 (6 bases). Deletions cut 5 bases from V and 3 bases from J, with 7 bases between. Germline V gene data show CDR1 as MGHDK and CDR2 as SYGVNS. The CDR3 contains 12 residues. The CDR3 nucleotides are TGTGCCAGCAGTACAGGGTACTATGGCTACACCTTC. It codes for CASSTGYYGYTF.

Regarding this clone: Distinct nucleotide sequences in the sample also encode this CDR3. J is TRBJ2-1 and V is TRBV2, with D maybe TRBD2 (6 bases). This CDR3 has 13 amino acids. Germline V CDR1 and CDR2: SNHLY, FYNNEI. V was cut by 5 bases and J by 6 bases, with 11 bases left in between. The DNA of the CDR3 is TGTGCCAGCAGTCTAGGACTACTCAATGAGCAGTTCTTC. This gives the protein CASSLGLLNEQFF.

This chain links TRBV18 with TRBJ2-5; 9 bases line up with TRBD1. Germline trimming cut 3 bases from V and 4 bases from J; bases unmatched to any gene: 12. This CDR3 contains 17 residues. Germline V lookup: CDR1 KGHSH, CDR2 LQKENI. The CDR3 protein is CASSPTGGAGRGETQYF. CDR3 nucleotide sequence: TGTGCCAGCTCACCTACAGGGGGCGCTGGACGGGGAGAGACCCAGTACTTC.

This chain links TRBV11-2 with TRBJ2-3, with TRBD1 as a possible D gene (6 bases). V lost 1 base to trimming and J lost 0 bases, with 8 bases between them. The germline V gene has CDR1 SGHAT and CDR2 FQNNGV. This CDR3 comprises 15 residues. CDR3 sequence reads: CASSLGQASTDTQYF. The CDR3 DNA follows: TGTGCCAGCAGCTTAGGACAGGCTAGCACAGATACGCAGTATTTT.

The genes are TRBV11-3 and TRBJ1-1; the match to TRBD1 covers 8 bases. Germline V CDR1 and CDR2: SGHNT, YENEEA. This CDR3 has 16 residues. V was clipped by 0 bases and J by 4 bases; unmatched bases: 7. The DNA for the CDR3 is TGTGCCAGCAGCTTAGATTACCAGGGGGCTGGCACTGAAGCTTTCTTT. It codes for CASSLDYQGAGTEAFF.

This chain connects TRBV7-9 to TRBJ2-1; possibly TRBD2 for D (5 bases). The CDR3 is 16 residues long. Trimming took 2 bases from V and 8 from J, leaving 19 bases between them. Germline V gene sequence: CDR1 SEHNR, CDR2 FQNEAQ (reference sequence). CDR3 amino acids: CASSLSTSPLQHEQFF. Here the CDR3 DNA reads TGTGCCAGCAGCTTATCAACTAGTCCCCTACAGCATGAGCAGTTCTTC.

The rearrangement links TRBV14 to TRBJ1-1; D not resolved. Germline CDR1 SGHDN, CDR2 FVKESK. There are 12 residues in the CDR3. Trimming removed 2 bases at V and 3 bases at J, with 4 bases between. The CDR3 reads CASSQHDTEAFF. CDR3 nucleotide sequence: TGTGCCAGCAGCCAACATGACACTGAAGCTTTCTTT.

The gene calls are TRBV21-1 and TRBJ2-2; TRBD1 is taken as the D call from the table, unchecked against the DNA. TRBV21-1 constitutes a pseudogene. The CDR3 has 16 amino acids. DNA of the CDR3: TGTGCCAGCAGCAAAGTAGGACAGGAGGACACCGGGGAGCTGTTTTTT. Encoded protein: CASSKVGQEDTGELFF.

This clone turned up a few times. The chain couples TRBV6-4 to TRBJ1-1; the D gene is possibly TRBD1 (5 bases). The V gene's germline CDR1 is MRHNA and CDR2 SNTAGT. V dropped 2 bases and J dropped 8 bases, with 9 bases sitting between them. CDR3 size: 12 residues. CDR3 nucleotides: TGTGCCAGCAGTGACGTGGCAGGGGAAGCTTTCTTT. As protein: CASSDVAGEAFF.

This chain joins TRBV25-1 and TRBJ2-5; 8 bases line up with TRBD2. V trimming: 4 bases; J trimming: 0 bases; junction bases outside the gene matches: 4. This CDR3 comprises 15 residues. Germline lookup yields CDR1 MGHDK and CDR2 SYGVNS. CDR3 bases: TGTGCCAGCAGTGCGTCAGCGGGGGACCAAGAGACCCAGTACTTC. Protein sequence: CASSASAGDQETQYF.

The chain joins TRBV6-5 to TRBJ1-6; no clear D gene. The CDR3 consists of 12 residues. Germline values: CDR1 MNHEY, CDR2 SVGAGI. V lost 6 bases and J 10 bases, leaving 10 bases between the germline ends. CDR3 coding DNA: TGTGCCAGCAGATCGACTTGGTCACCCCTCCACTTT. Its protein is CASRSTWSPLHF.

For the CDR3, the DNA is TGCGCCAGCAGCTTGGGGTTTTCAGGGGGGACCCAGTACTTC. It encodes CASSLGFSGGTQYF. V is TRBV5-1 and J is TRBJ2-5, with 7 nucleotides matching TRBD1. The CDR3 has 14 amino acids. J gave up 7 bases and V 0 bases, and 6 bases lay outside the gene matches. Per the germline V gene, CDR1 is SGHRS and CDR2 is YFSETQ.

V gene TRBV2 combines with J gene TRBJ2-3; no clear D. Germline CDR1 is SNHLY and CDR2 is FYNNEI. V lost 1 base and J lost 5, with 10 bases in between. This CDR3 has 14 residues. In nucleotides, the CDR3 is TGTGCCAGCAGTGAAGGCACAGTAGGAGATACGCAGTATTTT. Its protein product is CASSEGTVGDTQYF. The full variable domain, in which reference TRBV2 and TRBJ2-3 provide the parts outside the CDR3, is EPEVTQTPSHQVTQMGQEVILRCVPISNHLYFYWYRQILGQKVEFLVSFYNNEISEKSEIFDDQFSVERPDGSNFTLKIRSTKLEDSAMYFCASSEGTVGDTQYFGPGTRLTVL.

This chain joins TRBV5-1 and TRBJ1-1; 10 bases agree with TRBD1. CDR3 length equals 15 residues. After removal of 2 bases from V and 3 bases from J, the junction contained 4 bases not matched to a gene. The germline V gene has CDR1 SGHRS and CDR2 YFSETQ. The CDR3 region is CASSLRQGAHTEAFF. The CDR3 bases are TGCGCCAGCAGCTTAAGACAGGGGGCGCACACTGAAGCTTTCTTT.

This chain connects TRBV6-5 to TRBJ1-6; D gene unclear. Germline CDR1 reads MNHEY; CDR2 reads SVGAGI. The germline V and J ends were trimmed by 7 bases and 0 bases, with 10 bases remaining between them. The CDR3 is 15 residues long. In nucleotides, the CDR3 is TGTGCCAGCACTGGAGAGAGCTCCTATAATTCACCCCTCCACTTT. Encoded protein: CASTGESSYNSPLHF.

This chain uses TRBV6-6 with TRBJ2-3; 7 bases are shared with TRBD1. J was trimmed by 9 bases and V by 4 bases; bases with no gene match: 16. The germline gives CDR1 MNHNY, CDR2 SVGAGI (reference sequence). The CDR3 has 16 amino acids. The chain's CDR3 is CASSLTGSQIGGTQYF. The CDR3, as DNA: TGTGCCAGCAGTTTGACAGGGTCGCAGATTGGGGGAACGCAGTATTTT.

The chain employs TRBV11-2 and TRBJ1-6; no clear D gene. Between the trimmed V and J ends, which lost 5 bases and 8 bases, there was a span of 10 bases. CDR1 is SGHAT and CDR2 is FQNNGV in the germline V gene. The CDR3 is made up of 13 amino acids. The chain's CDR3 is CASSLRSDSPLHF. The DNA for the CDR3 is TGTGCCAGCAGCCTCAGGTCCGATTCACCCCTCCACTTT.

The CDR3 loop is CASSQVLRGNTGELFF. CDR3 DNA: TGTGCCAGCAGCCAAGTGTTGCGGGGCAACACCGGGGAGCTGTTTTTT. This chain uses TRBV3-1 (or the pseudogene TRBV3-2) with TRBJ2-2; tentative D call: TRBD2 (6 bases). Germline CDR1 is LGHDT and CDR2 is YNNKEL (reference sequence). The CDR3 is 16 residues long. V lost 1 base, J lost 2 bases, and 11 bases lay in between.

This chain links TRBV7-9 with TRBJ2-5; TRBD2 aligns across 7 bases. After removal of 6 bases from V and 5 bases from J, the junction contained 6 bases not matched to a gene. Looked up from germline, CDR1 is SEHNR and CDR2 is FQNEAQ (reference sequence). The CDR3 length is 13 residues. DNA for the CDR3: TGTGCCAGCAGGGAACTAGCGCGTGAGACCCAGTACTTC. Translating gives CASRELARETQYF.